A selection of T cell receptor beta chains follows, all from one sample in a study of blood T cell repertoires in COVID-19. The data were produced by immunoSEQ multiplex PCR, yet TCRdb's version contains in-frame clones alone and is incomplete. The sample includes roughly 69,000 clones, around 84% of them seen just once. Specimen: peripheral blood. These receptors were collected from a human donor in a cohort sampled during active COVID-19. The CDR3 runs from the conserved cysteine through the conserved F or W. The order of the fields is V gene, D gene, J gene, clone size, CDR3 protein, CDR3 DNA. D genes are given only for firm matches. Some rows mark clone size as missing; the rest say once, few, many or name a class of expanded clone.

v_gene: TRBV4-3
d_gene: NA
j_gene: TRBJ1-2
abundance: NA
CDR3aa: CASSQDITGFDGYTF
CDR3nt: TGCGCCAGCAGCCAAGATATTACAGGGTTCGATGGCTACACCTTC

v_gene: TRBV4-3
d_gene: NA
j_gene: TRBJ2-1
abundance: NA
CDR3aa: CASSQDRGPNNEQFF
CDR3nt: TGCGCCAGCAGCCAAGATCGAGGCCCAAACAATGAGCAGTTCTTC

v_gene: TRBV27
d_gene: NA
j_gene: TRBJ1-6
abundance: once
CDR3aa: CASSLYEGVNSPLHF
CDR3nt: TGTGCCAGCAGTTTATACGAAGGGGTTAATTCACCCCTCCACTTT

v_gene: TRBV6-2/TRBV6-3
d_gene: TRBD2
j_gene: TRBJ2-7
abundance: NA
CDR3aa: CASSYSGLAGGPVFGEQYF
CDR3nt: TGTGCCAGCAGTTACTCGGGACTAGCGGGGGGGCCCGTCTTCGGCGAGCAGTACTTC

v_gene: TRBV29-1
d_gene: NA
j_gene: TRBJ2-1
abundance: NA
CDR3aa: CSAGPRGNEQFF
CDR3nt: TGCAGCGCTGGGCCCCGCGGGAATGAGCAGTTCTTC

v_gene: TRBV19
d_gene: NA
j_gene: TRBJ1-5
abundance: NA
CDR3aa: CASSMQGTTPNQPQHF
CDR3nt: TGTGCCAGTAGTATGCAGGGGACTACCCCCAATCAGCCCCAGCATTTT

v_gene: TRBV9
d_gene: NA
j_gene: TRBJ1-2
abundance: NA
CDR3aa: CASSVDWTDYGYTF
CDR3nt: TGTGCCAGCAGCGTAGACTGGACAGATTATGGCTACACCTTC

v_gene: TRBV27
d_gene: TRBD2
j_gene: TRBJ2-3
abundance: once
CDR3aa: CASRAGGPDTQYF
CDR3nt: TGTGCCAGCAGAGCGGGAGGCCCCGATACGCAGTATTTT

v_gene: TRBV6-5
d_gene: TRBD1
j_gene: TRBJ2-5
abundance: NA
CDR3aa: CASSPTGPQETQYF
CDR3nt: TGTGCCAGCAGTCCGACAGGGCCCCAAGAGACCCAGTACTTC

v_gene: TRBV27
d_gene: NA
j_gene: TRBJ2-7
abundance: NA
CDR3aa: CASSFGQLDEQYF
CDR3nt: TGTGCCAGCAGCTTTGGACAGCTGGACGAGCAGTACTTC

v_gene: TRBV18
d_gene: TRBD1
j_gene: TRBJ1-4
abundance: NA
CDR3aa: CASSPARGTGSGNEKLFF
CDR3nt: TGTGCCAGCTCACCAGCTCGAGGGACAGGGAGTGGGAATGAAAAACTGTTTTTT

v_gene: TRBV19
d_gene: NA
j_gene: TRBJ1-6
abundance: NA
CDR3aa: CASSIPRSNSPLHF
CDR3nt: TGTGCCAGTAGTATACCACGGAGTAATTCACCCCTCCACTTT

v_gene: TRBV6-5
d_gene: NA
j_gene: TRBJ1-1
abundance: NA
CDR3aa: CASRTRENTEAFF
CDR3nt: TGTGCCAGCAGAACACGGGAGAACACTGAAGCTTTCTTT

v_gene: TRBV7-9
d_gene: NA
j_gene: TRBJ1-2
abundance: NA
CDR3aa: CASSLVGGRYGYTF
CDR3nt: TGTGCCAGCAGCTTAGTCGGGGGAAGATATGGCTACACCTTC

v_gene: TRBV7-9
d_gene: NA
j_gene: TRBJ2-7
abundance: NA
CDR3aa: CASSLPVGPEAYEQYF
CDR3nt: TGTGCCAGCAGCTTGCCAGTCGGACCGGAGGCCTACGAGCAGTACTTC

v_gene: TRBV28
d_gene: TRBD1
j_gene: TRBJ1-4
abundance: NA
CDR3aa: CASSTRQGLSEKLFF
CDR3nt: TGTGCCAGCAGTACCAGACAGGGATTATCTGAAAAACTGTTTTTT

v_gene: TRBV5-6
d_gene: NA
j_gene: TRBJ2-7
abundance: NA
CDR3aa: CASSLRPESSYEQYF
CDR3nt: TGTGCCAGCAGCTTGCGGCCGGAGAGCTCCTACGAGCAGTACTTC

v_gene: TRBV6-6
d_gene: NA
j_gene: TRBJ2-3
abundance: NA
CDR3aa: CASTNPGHSDTQYF
CDR3nt: TGTGCCAGCACCAATCCGGGACACTCAGATACGCAGTATTTT

v_gene: TRBV5-4
d_gene: NA
j_gene: TRBJ1-2
abundance: NA
CDR3aa: CASSLFNNNYGYTF
CDR3nt: TGTGCCAGCAGCTTGTTTAACAATAACTATGGCTACACCTTC

v_gene: TRBV2
d_gene: TRBD2
j_gene: TRBJ2-1
abundance: NA
CDR3aa: CASSEARSGAYNEQFF
CDR3nt: TGTGCCAGCAGTGAAGCAAGGAGCGGGGCTTACAATGAGCAGTTCTTC

v_gene: TRBV5-1
d_gene: NA
j_gene: TRBJ2-7
abundance: once
CDR3aa: CASSFEWAGTFPSEQYF
CDR3nt: TGCGCCAGCAGCTTCGAGTGGGCAGGGACTTTCCCAAGCGAGCAGTACTTC

v_gene: TRBV7-2
d_gene: TRBD1
j_gene: TRBJ2-7
abundance: NA
CDR3aa: CASSLRQGAHEQYF
CDR3nt: TGTGCCAGCAGCTTAAGACAGGGGGCCCACGAGCAGTACTTC

v_gene: TRBV19
d_gene: TRBD1
j_gene: TRBJ1-1
abundance: NA
CDR3aa: CASGQGSTEAFF
CDR3nt: TGTGCCAGTGGACAGGGCAGCACTGAAGCTTTCTTT